This T cell receptor (beta chain) comes out of a study of regulatory T cells in long-lasting Graves disease. Time point indicated: newly diagnosed GD, antithyroid drugs for less than 3 months. PBMC-extracted RNA yielded the TCR library. EDTA tubes were used for drawing around 9.7 milliliters of peripheral blood. After removal of 6 bases from V and 4 bases from J, the junction contained 5 bases not matched to a gene. This CDR3 region has 14 residues. CDR1 is SGHTA, CDR2 FQGNSA, per germline. Construction of TCR beta libraries relied on iRepertoire HTBI primers and on Arm-PCR targeting CDR3 regions. Original methodology: Identified segments across samples numbered 55 to 70 TRBV and over 13 TRBJ. TCRdb passed the multiplex PCR reads through MiXCR, listing each CDR3 protein once. The V and J calls were not made by the authors but by TCRdb's processing. The data show around 450,000 distinct CDR3 sequences, 15% seen once.

This clonotype was counted ten times or more. Another study also made use of these data, one on T cells in Graves' hyperthyroidism and ophthalmopathy. That study reports: Hyperthyroidism, newly diagnosed and lasting under 2 months, affected patients aged 18 to 65. HTBI primers were used for first-round RT-PCR of the TCR CDR3.

The sequence was obtained from a woman in her thirties or forties with Graves disease. The starting material was peripheral blood mononuclear cells (PBMCs), obtained at new diagnosis, from a patient treated with antithyroid drugs. The V and J genes are TRBV7-2 and TRBJ2-7, with 11 bases that match TRBD1. CDR3 coding DNA: TGTGCCAGCAGTTCCCGGGACAGGGGGTACGAGCAGTACTTC. Its translation is CASSSRDRGYEQYF.